Listed below are T cell receptor beta chains from one sample, sequenced in a study of control samples from healthy donors and cancer patients. Repertoires were generated with immunoSEQ multiplex PCR, while TCRdb's copy carries only in-frame clones and drops some. The data contain some 200,000 clones, 85% to 95% of them singletons. The sequenced sample consisted of blood. These receptors were collected from a man in his late teens or twenties in good health. The CDR3 runs from the conserved cysteine through the conserved F or W. The order of the fields is D gene, J gene, V gene, clone size, CDR3 protein, CDR3 DNA. D genes are given only for firm matches. Clone size is not always given. Where it is, it says once, few, many or a class for expanded clones.

. TRBJ1-6 TRBV28 . CASSSPPLPLHF TGTGCCAGCAGTTCACCCCCCCTACCCCTCCACTTT
TRBD2 TRBJ2-2 TRBV9 once CASTAGRGLAISGELFF TGTGCCAGCACCGCCGGGCGCGGACTAGCGATCTCCGGGGAGCTGTTTTTT
. TRBJ1-2 TRBV5-1 . CASSSQGLDGYTF TGCGCCAGCAGCTCGCAGGGACTGGATGGCTACACCTTC
TRBD1 TRBJ1-6 TRBV7-3 . CASSPGTAKPLHF TGTGCCAGCAGCCCGGGGACAGCCAAACCCCTCCACTTT
TRBD2 TRBJ2-1 TRBV18 . CASSPGLAEAVYNEQFF TGTGCCAGCTCACCGGGACTAGCGGAGGCAGTGTACAATGAGCAGTTCTTC
. TRBJ2-6 TRBV23-1 . CASTDPLPNVLTF TGCGCCAGCACCGACCCACTTCCCAACGTCCTGACTTTC
. TRBJ2-6 TRBV2 . CASSDRGGANVLTF TGTGCCAGCAGTGACAGGGGTGGGGCCAACGTCCTGACTTTC
. TRBJ2-2 TRBV3-1/TRBV3-2 . CASSPALANTGGLFF TGTGCCAGCAGCCCGGCCCTAGCGAACACCGGGGGGCTGTTTTTT
. TRBJ1-1 TRBV11-3 . CASSPGRSNTEAFF TGTGCCAGCAGCCCCGGACGGTCGAACACTGAAGCTTTCTTT
TRBD1 TRBJ2-7 TRBV12-3/TRBV12-4 . CASSWDRGEQYF TGTGCCAGCAGTTGGGACAGGGGCGAGCAGTACTTC
. TRBJ1-2 TRBV5-5 . CASSLQGLYGYTF TGTGCCAGCAGCCTTCAGGGGCTCTATGGCTACACCTTC
. TRBJ2-3 TRBV12-3/TRBV12-4 . CASTTVDTQYF TGTGCCAGCACCACCGTAGATACGCAGTATTTT
TRBD1 TRBJ1-2 TRBV18 once CASSGTGDYGYTF TGTGCCAGCTCTGGGACAGGGGACTATGGCTACACCTTC
TRBD2 TRBJ2-1 TRBV5-1 . CASSPIRGGYNEQFF TGCGCCAGCAGCCCCATACGGGGGGGCTACAATGAGCAGTTCTTC
. TRBJ1-4 TRBV2 . CASSGQNEKLFF TGTGCCAGCAGCGGGCAAAATGAAAAACTGTTTTTT
TRBD2 TRBJ2-7 TRBV5-1 . CASSFSGGPYEQYF TGCGCCAGCAGCTTCAGCGGGGGCCCCTACGAGCAGTACTTC
. TRBJ2-3 TRBV5-1 . CASSLGGAGTDTQYF TGCGCCAGCAGCTTGGGAGGGGCCGGCACAGATACGCAGTATTTT
. TRBJ1-5 TRBV15 . CATSRVGQPQHF TGTGCCACCAGCAGAGTAGGACAGCCCCAGCATTTT
. TRBJ1-2 TRBV29-1 . CSVDDYGYTF TGCAGCGTTGACGACTATGGCTACACCTTC
TRBD1 TRBJ1-6 TRBV7-9 . CASSNRDRVDNSPLHF TGTGCCAGCAGCAACCGGGACAGGGTCGACAATTCACCCCTCCACTTT
. TRBJ1-2 TRBV7-6 . CASSLGRSNGYTF TGTGCCAGCAGCTTAGGCAGGAGCAATGGCTACACCTTC
. TRBJ1-5 TRBV5-8 . CASSLYVGDQPQHF TGTGCCAGCAGCCTATATGTCGGGGACCAGCCCCAGCATTTT
TRBD2 TRBJ2-7 TRBV6-5 . CASSFWTSGGGGQYF TGTGCCAGCAGTTTCTGGACTAGCGGGGGAGGAGGGCAGTACTTC
. TRBJ2-5 TRBV11-2 . CASSLDGRGQETQYF TGTGCCAGCAGCTTAGATGGACGGGGGCAAGAGACCCAGTACTTC
. TRBJ2-1 TRBV29-1 once CSVVMQGRTQFF TGCAGCGTTGTCATGCAGGGCCGTACGCAGTTCTTC
. TRBJ2-7 TRBV21-1 . CASSSRRRDRGNEQYF TGTGCCAGCAGCTCGAGGAGGCGGGACAGGGGTAACGAGCAGTACTTC
. TRBJ1-2 TRBV30 . CACPGANRDGYTF TGTGCCTGCCCAGGGGCAAACCGGGATGGCTACACCTTC
. TRBJ2-7 TRBV14 . CASSQRIEWRQYF TGTGCCAGCAGCCAAAGGATAGAGTGGCGGCAGTACTTC
TRBD1 TRBJ2-7 TRBV19 . CASSTPGQGYEQYF TGTGCCAGTAGTACTCCGGGACAGGGATACGAGCAGTACTTC
. TRBJ1-2 TRBV2 . CASSEAKLGGYTF TGTGCCAGCAGTGAAGCTAAACTAGGTGGCTACACCTTC
. TRBJ1-2 TRBV10-3 few CATHGAGYTF TGTGCCACCCACGGGGCTGGCTACACCTTC
. TRBJ1-6 TRBV18 . CASSLSREGYNSPLHF TGTGCCAGCTCTTTGAGCAGGGAGGGGTATAATTCACCCCTCCACTTT
. TRBJ1-5 TRBV6-5 . CASVQEYNQPQHF TGTGCCAGCGTACAGGAGTACAATCAGCCCCAGCATTTT
TRBD1 TRBJ1-3 TRBV3-1/TRBV3-2 . CASSLDRGNTIYF TGTGCCAGCAGCCTGGACAGGGGAAACACCATATATTTT
. TRBJ2-2 TRBV9 . CASSVLTGELFF TGTGCCAGCAGCGTTTTAACCGGGGAGCTGTTTTTT
TRBD2 TRBJ2-3 TRBV4-1 . CASSLRGGASTDTQYF TGCGCCAGCAGCCTCCGGGGGGGGGCCAGCACAGATACGCAGTATTTT
TRBD2 TRBJ2-1 TRBV4-1 . CASSQEAGGSSYNEQFF TGCGCCAGCAGCCAAGAGGCGGGGGGAAGCTCCTACAATGAGCAGTTCTTC
TRBD2 TRBJ2-1 TRBV3-1/TRBV3-2 . CASSRGLADNEQFF TGTGCCAGCAGCCGCGGACTAGCGGACAATGAGCAGTTCTTC
. TRBJ2-5 TRBV2 . CASRYDGEETQYF TGTGCCAGCAGATACGACGGCGAAGAGACCCAGTACTTC
. TRBJ2-3 TRBV10-1 . CASSLGGTDTQYF TGCGCCAGCAGCTTGGGGGGCACAGATACGCAGTATTTT
. TRBJ2-3 TRBV6-1 . CASSEDWEVTDTQYF TGTGCCAGCAGTGAAGATTGGGAGGTCACAGATACGCAGTATTTT
TRBD1 TRBJ2-1 TRBV24-1 . CATSDSGQGSSYNEQFF TGTGCCACCAGTGACTCGGGACAGGGTAGCTCCTACAATGAGCAGTTCTTC
TRBD2 TRBJ2-1 TRBV29-1 . CSVEWGGNEQFF TGCAGCGTTGAATGGGGGGGCAATGAGCAGTTCTTC
. TRBJ2-6 TRBV7-2 . CASSLAWDISGANVLTF TGTGCCAGCAGCTTAGCCTGGGACATCTCTGGGGCCAACGTCCTGACTTTC
. TRBJ2-2 TRBV21-1 . CASSAQKRRQGDVTGELFF TGTGCCAGCAGCGCTCAAAAGCGGAGGCAGGGAGATGTCACCGGGGAGCTGTTTTTT
. TRBJ1-5 TRBV27 few CASRLGMWGDQPQHF TGTGCCAGCCGCCTAGGAATGTGGGGAGATCAGCCCCAGCATTTT
TRBD1 TRBJ1-5 TRBV6-1 once CASRELQGAGNQPQHF TGTGCCAGCAGAGAACTTCAGGGGGCCGGCAATCAGCCCCAGCATTTT
TRBD1 TRBJ1-1 TRBV30 . CAWATGWSEAFF TGTGCCTGGGCGACAGGGTGGAGTGAAGCTTTCTTT
. TRBJ1-3 TRBV27 . CASSLFWGMGNTIYF TGTGCCAGCAGTTTATTCTGGGGAATGGGAAACACCATATATTTT
. TRBJ1-1 TRBV30 . CAWSVPDSEVTEAFF TGTGCCTGGAGTGTACCGGATAGTGAGGTTACTGAAGCTTTCTTT
. TRBJ1-2 TRBV5-6 . CASSWELAAYGYTF TGTGCCAGCAGCTGGGAACTAGCGGCCTATGGCTACACCTTC
. TRBJ1-6 TRBV21-1 . CASIDRFPLHF TGTGCCAGCATCGACAGGTTCCCCCTCCACTTT
TRBD2 TRBJ2-3 TRBV9 . CASSVDPAGRGGTDTQYF TGTGCCAGCAGCGTAGATCCCGCCGGGCGGGGGGGCACAGATACGCAGTATTTT